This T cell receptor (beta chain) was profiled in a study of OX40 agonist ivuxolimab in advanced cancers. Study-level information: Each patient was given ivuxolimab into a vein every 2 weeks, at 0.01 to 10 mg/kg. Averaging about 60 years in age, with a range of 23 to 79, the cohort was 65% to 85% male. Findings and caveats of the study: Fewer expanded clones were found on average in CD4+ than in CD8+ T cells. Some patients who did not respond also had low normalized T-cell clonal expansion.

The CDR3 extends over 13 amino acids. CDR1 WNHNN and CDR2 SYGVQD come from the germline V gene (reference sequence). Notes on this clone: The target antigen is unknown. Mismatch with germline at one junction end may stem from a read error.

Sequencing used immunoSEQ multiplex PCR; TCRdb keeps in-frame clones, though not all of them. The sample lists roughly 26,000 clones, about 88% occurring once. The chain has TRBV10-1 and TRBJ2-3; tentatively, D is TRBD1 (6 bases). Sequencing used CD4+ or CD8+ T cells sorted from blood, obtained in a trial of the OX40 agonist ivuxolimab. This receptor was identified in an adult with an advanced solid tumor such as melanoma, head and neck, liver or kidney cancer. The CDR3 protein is CASGGTDTNTQYF. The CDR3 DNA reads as TGCGCCAGCGGGGGCACGGACACAAATACGCAGTATTTT.